One and the same sample provided the 30 T cell receptor beta chains below, sequenced in a study of metastatic and nonmetastatic thyroid tumors. No treatment of any kind had been given to any patient before thyroid surgery. MiXCR was used by TCRdb to re-call the PCR reads. The sample has tens of thousands of clones; approximately 12% are singletons. The sample was tumor tissue. Source of these receptors: a female donor with papillary thyroid cancer or a benign thyroid nodule (not recorded which). Some clones in this sample may be carry-over from other donors' samples.

At least ten counts were recorded for this clone. Other DNA sequences in the sample encode the same CDR3. The chain recombines TRBV20-1 with TRBJ1-6; 7 bases line up with TRBD1. CDR1 DFQATT and CDR2 SNEGSKA come from the germline V gene (reference sequence). The CDR3 has 17 amino acids. V shed 5 bases and J 6 bases; nucleotides not matched to a gene: 16. CDR3 nucleotide sequence: TGCAGTGCTCAGGAGCCTAGGGGGCAGTCGGGTAATTCACCCCTCCACTTT. Its protein is CSAQEPRGQSGNSPLHF.

This clone showed up many times. This chain joins TRBV11-1 and TRBJ2-3; TRBD1 matches at 10 bases. The CDR3 is 15 amino acids. Looked up from germline, CDR1 is SGHAT and CDR2 is FQDESV (reference sequence). V lost 5 bases and J lost 4; bases outside the gene matches: 6. CDR3 residues: CASSPGTGVSDTQYF. The CDR3 DNA reads as TGTGCCAGCAGCCCCGGGACAGGGGTCTCAGATACGCAGTATTTT.

This clone was seen ten or more times. V usage is TRBV2 and J usage is TRBJ1-1, with D perhaps matching TRBD1 (5 bases). Germline CDR1 is SNHLY and CDR2 is FYNNEI. The V end was cut by 2 bases, the J end by 11 bases, with 18 bases between. This CDR3 has 14 residues. The CDR3 loop reads CASSEIGTVPGAFF. CDR3 sequence (DNA): TGTGCCAGCAGTGAAATTGGGACCGTACCGGGCGCTTTCTTT.

This clone was seen at least ten times. The genes are TRBV7-8 and TRBJ2-5, with D uncertain. CDR3 size: 12 residues. Trimming shortened V by 3 bases and J by 4 bases, and 6 bases separated the two germline ends. Germline V gene sequence: CDR1 SGHVS, CDR2 FQNEAQ. The CDR3, as DNA: TGTGCCAGCAGCTTCAGTGGAGAGACCCAGTACTTC. This gives the protein CASSFSGETQYF.

This clone was seen only a few times. The chain couples TRBV27 to TRBJ2-1; 7 nucleotides line up with TRBD2. Germline values: CDR1 MNHEY, CDR2 SMNVEV (reference sequence). The CDR3 has 13 residues. The V gene end was trimmed by 7 bases and the J gene end by 8 bases; junction bases not matched to a gene: 8. CDR3 nucleotides: TGTGCCAGCATTCCAGCGGGAAGTCATGAGCAGTTCTTC. Protein sequence: CASIPAGSHEQFF.

This clone was seen many times. V gene TRBV6-5 combines with J gene TRBJ1-1; D is undetermined. V lost 0 bases and J lost 1, with 6 bases in between. Germline V gives CDR1 MNHEY, CDR2 SVGAGI. The CDR3 extends over 14 amino acids. The CDR3 bases are TGTGCCAGCAGTTACTCCGCGGGGAACACTGAAGCTTTCTTT. Protein: CASSYSAGNTEAFF.

This clone has ten or more counts. The chain carries TRBV7-8 and TRBJ1-1; D may be TRBD1 (5 bases). V was pared by 1 base and J by 10 bases, with 13 bases between. Germline CDR1 is SGHVS and CDR2 is FQNEAQ. The CDR3 covers 13 residues. CDR3 nucleotide sequence: TGTGCCAGCAGCTTAGAGCCCCACAGGCCAGCTTTCTTT. It specifies CASSLEPHRPAFF.

This clone was seen at least ten times. The chain employs TRBV7-9 and TRBJ2-1; D may be TRBD2 (6 bases). V was clipped by 9 bases and J by 0 bases, with 9 bases between them. From germline, CDR1 is SEHNR and CDR2 FQNEAQ (reference sequence). The CDR3 is 13 amino acids. CDR3 nucleotide sequence: TGTGCCAGTGGGGGGAGCTCCTACAATGAGCAGTTCTTC. Translated: CASGGSSYNEQFF.

This clone was seen ten or more times. V is TRBV5-5 and J is TRBJ1-2; no firm D call. The CDR3 has 13 residues. Trimming took 5 bases from V and 0 from J, leaving 8 bases between them. Looked up from germline, CDR1 is SGHKS and CDR2 is YYEKEE (reference sequence). This chain's CDR3 is CASSQGSNYGYTF. The CDR3, as DNA: TGTGCCAGCAGTCAAGGGTCTAACTATGGCTACACCTTC.

This clone was seen a few times. A much more abundant neighbour one base away suggests this may be a read error. The chain employs TRBV11-3 and TRBJ2-7; 8 bases are a match to TRBD2. This CDR3 spans 16 amino acids. CDR1 is SGHNT and CDR2 is YENEEA in the germline V gene. In DNA form, the CDR3 reads TGTGCCTGCAGCTTAGGCGGGGGGCAGGGGACCTACGAGCAGTACTTC. This codes for CACSLGGGQGTYEQYF.

This clone has ten or more counts. In DNA, the CDR3 is TGCAGTGCTCCCCTTGACAGGGGACCTTCGTATGAGCAGTTCTTC. This encodes CSAPLDRGPSYEQFF. The J gene is TRBJ2-1, the V gene TRBV20-1; 8 bases align to TRBD1. Trimming at V came to 5 bases and at J to 8 bases, leaving 14 bases not matched to a gene. CDR1 and CDR2 (germline): DFQATT, SNEGSKA (reference sequence). The CDR3 sequence is 15 residues long.

In its sample, this clone was seen many times. The V call is TRBV4-2, the J call TRBJ2-2, with D possibly TRBD2 on 5 matching bases. V gave up 6 bases and J gave up 3 bases, with 11 bases separating them. CDR1 and CDR2 (germline): LGHNA, YNFKEQ. CDR3 length equals 14 residues. CDR3 residues: CASRPDGDTGELFF. CDR3 DNA sequence: TGTGCCAGCAGGCCCGACGGGGACACCGGGGAGCTGTTTTTT.

This clone showed up many times. The chain uses TRBV4-1 and TRBJ1-1; 7 positions match TRBD1. Trimming took 1 base from V and 5 from J; bases not matched to a gene: 7. The CDR3 length is 15 residues. Germline CDR1 is MGHRA and CDR2 is YSYEKL. The CDR3 is CASSQAQGGATEAFF. CDR3 in DNA: TGCGCCAGCAGCCAAGCCCAAGGGGGCGCGACTGAAGCTTTCTTT.

This clone appeared a single time. The V call is TRBV6-2 or TRBV6-3, the J call TRBJ1-1; the D is unclear. Germline CDR1 and CDR2: MNHEY and SVGEGT. There are 11 residues in the CDR3. Trimming shortened V by 7 bases and J by 4 bases, and 7 bases separated the two germline ends. The chain's CDR3 is CASTVPTEAFF. CDR3 coding DNA: TGTGCCAGCACGGTCCCCACTGAAGCTTTCTTT.

This clone was seen at least ten times. The chain recombines TRBV15 with TRBJ2-7; TRBD1 matches at 8 bases. CDR3 length: 14 residues. Germline-derived CDR1 and CDR2 are LNHNV and YYDKDF (reference sequence). V was pared by 7 bases and J by 0 bases, with 5 bases of the junction left unmatched. The CDR3 DNA reads as TGTGCCACCAATAGGGACAGGAGCTCCTACGAGCAGTACTTC. It yields the protein CATNRDRSSYEQYF.

This clone occurred many times. This chain uses TRBV9 with TRBJ2-2; the D gene is possibly TRBD1 (5 bases). Trimming removed 3 bases at V and 0 bases at J, with 12 bases between. Germline values: CDR1 SGDLS, CDR2 YYNGEE. This CDR3 has 16 residues. In DNA, the CDR3 is TGTGCCAGCAGCGAGACCCCAGGGTCGAACACCGGGGAGCTGTTTTTT. This sequence encodes CASSETPGSNTGELFF.

This clone was counted ten times or more. The V and J genes are TRBV5-1 and TRBJ2-5; 12 bases map to TRBD1. This CDR3 is 15 amino acids long. J lost 5 bases, V lost 4 bases, and 6 bases had no gene match. Germline V gene sequence: CDR1 SGHRS, CDR2 YFSETQ. This chain's CDR3 is CASSNGTGGRETQYF. The CDR3 nucleotides are TGCGCCAGCAGCAACGGGACAGGGGGCAGGGAGACCCAGTACTTC.

This clone has just a few counts. The DNA of the CDR3 is TGCAGCGTTGAAAACCCCACAGGAAGCGGGGCTAGGGATGAGCAGTTCTTC. Amino acid sequence: CSVENPTGSGARDEQFF. V gene TRBV29-1 combines with J gene TRBJ2-1; 7 positions match TRBD2. CDR1 is SQVTM, CDR2 ANQGSEA, per germline. The CDR3 has 17 residues. V dropped 2 bases and J dropped 8; count of bases not matched to a gene: 18.

This clone was seen ten or more times. The DNA for the CDR3 is TGTGCCAGCAGCGCCGCCTACCGGGGGGTCGAGCAGTACTTC. Its protein is CASSAAYRGVEQYF. The chain links TRBV9 to TRBJ2-7; 7 positions match TRBD2. Germline CDR1 SGDLS, CDR2 YYNGEE. Losses at the gene ends were 3 bases for V and 6 bases for J; bases not matched to a gene: 9. The CDR3 runs to 14 residues. The full variable domain, in which reference TRBV9 and TRBJ2-7 provide the parts outside the CDR3, is DSGVTQTPKHLITATGQRVTLRCSPRSGDLSVYWYQQSLDQGLQFLIQYYNGEERAKGNILERFSAQQFPDLHSELNLSSLELGDSALYFCASSAAYRGVEQYFGPGTRLTVT.

The sample holds many counts of this clone. This chain connects TRBV20-1 to TRBJ1-2, with 7 bases identical to TRBD1. The CDR3 is 14 residues long. Per germline, CDR1 DFQATT and CDR2 SNEGSKA (reference sequence). V lost 0 bases and J lost 5; bases outside the gene matches: 6. The CDR3 bases are TGCAGTGCTAGAGATACCCCAGGGGGATATGGCTACACCTTC. Translated: CSARDTPGGYGYTF.

This clone was seen at least ten times. The chain recombines TRBV2 with TRBJ2-7; either TRBD1 or TRBD2 may fit D (6 bases each). Trimming removed 6 bases from V and 6 bases from J, with 18 bases in between. In germline, CDR1 is SNHLY, CDR2 FYNNEI. This CDR3 has 14 residues. The CDR3 DNA reads as TGTGCCAGCAGGGGGGGCCGGACGGACGCCGAGCAGTACTTC. Its translation is CASRGGRTDAEQYF.

This clone was observed many times. The rearrangement links TRBV6-4 to TRBJ2-3, with D unclear. CDR1 and CDR2 (germline): MRHNA, SNTAGT. Trimming removed 1 base at V and 2 bases at J, with 10 bases between. The CDR3 runs 15 residues. The CDR3 reads CASSDFRTSTDTQYF. CDR3 in DNA: TGTGCCAGCAGTGACTTCCGCACCTCCACAGATACGCAGTATTTT.

As for this clone: This sequence may be a read error, since a much larger clone differs from it by one base. CDR3 region: CATSRGLMGGTSQPQHF. Here the CDR3 DNA reads TGTGCCACCAGCAGAGGTTTGATGGGAGGAACTAGTCAGCCCCAGCATTTT. The chain has TRBV15 and TRBJ1-5; D is uncertain. This CDR3 has 17 residues. Germline CDR1 reads LNHNV; CDR2 reads YYDKDF (reference sequence). The V end was cut by 1 base, the J end by 6 bases, with 19 bases between. Variable domain in full (rest from reference TRBV15 and TRBJ1-5): DAMVIQNPRYQVTQFGKPVTLSCSQTLNHNVMYWYQQKSSQAPKLLFHYYDKDFNNEADTPDNFQSRRPNTSFCFLDIRSPGLGDTAMYLCATSRGLMGGTSQPQHFGDGTRLSIL.

This clone was seen ten or more times. The rearrangement links TRBV19 to TRBJ2-1, with 7 bases lining up with TRBD2. The germline V gene has CDR1 LNHDA and CDR2 SQIVND (reference sequence). CDR3 length equals 14 residues. J gave up 6 bases and V 4 bases, and 6 bases lay outside the gene matches. CDR3 region: CASSTSGGRNEQFF. The CDR3 DNA follows: TGTGCCAGTAGTACTAGCGGAGGTCGCAATGAGCAGTTCTTC.

This clone was counted ten times or more. Different DNA sequences within this sample yield the same CDR3. This sequence joins TRBV6-5 and TRBJ1-3, with D perhaps TRBD1 (5 bases). Between the trimmed V and J ends, which lost 2 bases and 0 bases, there was a span of 11 bases. CDR1 is MNHEY and CDR2 is SVGAGI in the germline V gene. This CDR3 has 16 amino acids. The CDR3 DNA sequence: TGTGCCAGCAGTTACCCGGGACCCAGCTCTGGAAACACCATATATTTT. As protein: CASSYPGPSSGNTIYF.

Details on this clone: Given a much more abundant clone one base away, this may be a read error. The rearrangement uses TRBV19 and TRBJ2-1, with D hard to call. Germline CDR1 and CDR2: LNHDA and SQIVND (reference sequence). The CDR3 extends over 13 amino acids. This CDR3 is CASGINKLDEQFF. CDR3 sequence (DNA): TGTGCCAGTGGTATAAACAAACTCGACGAGCAGTTCTTC.

This clone was counted ten times or more. The chain employs TRBV28 and TRBJ1-5; D is uncertain. Trimming cost V 6 bases and J 1 base, with 10 bases left between them. Germline V gene data show CDR1 as MDHEN and CDR2 as SYDVKM. This CDR3 region has 14 residues. The CDR3 reads CASSPGGSNQPQHF. CDR3 DNA: TGTGCCAGCAGCCCCGGAGGGAGCAATCAGCCCCAGCATTTT.

This clone was seen only a few times. The chain links TRBV6-1 to TRBJ2-7; D is perhaps TRBD1 (6 bases). V lost 9 bases to trimming and J lost 2 bases, with 17 bases between them. The CDR3 consists of 14 residues. Germline lookup yields CDR1 MNHNS and CDR2 SASEGT. CDR3 nucleotides: TGTGCCAGTAGACCTCCGGGACATACCTACGAGCAGTACTTC. This gives the protein CASRPPGHTYEQYF.

Worth noting for this clone: A clone one base away is much larger, so this may be a read error. This chain uses TRBV5-1 with TRBJ2-1; possibly TRBD1 or TRBD2 for D (5 bases each). The CDR3 contains 17 residues. The V and J ends lost 3 bases and 6 bases respectively, with 22 bases between them. Looked up from germline, CDR1 is SGHRS and CDR2 is YFSETQ. The CDR3, as DNA: TGCGCCAGCAGCTCACCCCTTAGTGCCCGAGGGGCCAATGAGCAGTTCTTC. Protein sequence: CASSSPLSARGANEQFF.

This clone appeared many times. The chain uses TRBV12-3 or TRBV12-4 and TRBJ2-3; 9 bases are a match to TRBD2. V was clipped by 2 bases and J by 4 bases; unmatched bases: 1. This CDR3 contains 14 residues. The CDR3 sequence is CASSLLAGSDTQYF. CDR3 nucleotides: TGTGCCAGCAGTTTACTAGCGGGGTCAGATACGCAGTATTTT.